What follows is one T cell receptor (beta chain) and its context. The record originates from a study of OX40 agonist ivuxolimab in advanced cancers. Across the whole study: Intravenous ivuxolimab was administered to patients every 2 weeks at 0.01 to 10 mg/kg. Dose-escalation patients had hepatocellular carcinoma, melanoma, renal cell or head and neck cancer.

Germline assignment: CDR1 SGHTA and CDR2 FQGNSA. V shed 2 bases, J shed 1 base, and the junction held 8 bases outside the gene matches. CDR3 length: 17 residues. Assay used: immunoSEQ multiplex PCR; TCRdb lists only in-frame clones, some missing. The table lists some 65,000 clones, 80% to 90% of them singletons. The sample here was CD4+ or CD8+ T cells sorted from blood, taken in a trial of the OX40 agonist ivuxolimab. This chain uses TRBV7-2 with TRBJ2-5, with 9 bases identical to TRBD2. This sequence was found in an adult with an advanced solid tumor such as melanoma, head and neck, liver or kidney cancer. CDR3 loop: CASSLWTSAGFQETQYF. In DNA, the CDR3 is TGTGCCAGCAGCTTATGGACTAGCGCGGGGTTCCAAGAGACCCAGTACTTC.